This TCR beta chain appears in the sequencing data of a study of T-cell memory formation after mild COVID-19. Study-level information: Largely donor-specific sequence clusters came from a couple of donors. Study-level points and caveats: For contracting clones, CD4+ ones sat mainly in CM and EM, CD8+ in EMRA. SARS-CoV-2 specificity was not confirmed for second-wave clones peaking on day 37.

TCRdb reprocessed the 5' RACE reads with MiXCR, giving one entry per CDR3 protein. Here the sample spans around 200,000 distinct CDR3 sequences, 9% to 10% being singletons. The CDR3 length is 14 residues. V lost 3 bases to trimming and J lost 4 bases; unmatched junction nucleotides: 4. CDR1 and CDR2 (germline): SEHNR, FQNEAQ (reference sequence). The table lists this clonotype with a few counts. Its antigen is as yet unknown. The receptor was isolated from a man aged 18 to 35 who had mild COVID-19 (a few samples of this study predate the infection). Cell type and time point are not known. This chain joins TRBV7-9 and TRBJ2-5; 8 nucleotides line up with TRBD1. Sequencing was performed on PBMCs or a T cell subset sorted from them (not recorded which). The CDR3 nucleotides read TGTGCCAGCAGCTTGGGACAGGCCGTAGAGACCCAGTACTTC. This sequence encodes CASSLGQAVETQYF.